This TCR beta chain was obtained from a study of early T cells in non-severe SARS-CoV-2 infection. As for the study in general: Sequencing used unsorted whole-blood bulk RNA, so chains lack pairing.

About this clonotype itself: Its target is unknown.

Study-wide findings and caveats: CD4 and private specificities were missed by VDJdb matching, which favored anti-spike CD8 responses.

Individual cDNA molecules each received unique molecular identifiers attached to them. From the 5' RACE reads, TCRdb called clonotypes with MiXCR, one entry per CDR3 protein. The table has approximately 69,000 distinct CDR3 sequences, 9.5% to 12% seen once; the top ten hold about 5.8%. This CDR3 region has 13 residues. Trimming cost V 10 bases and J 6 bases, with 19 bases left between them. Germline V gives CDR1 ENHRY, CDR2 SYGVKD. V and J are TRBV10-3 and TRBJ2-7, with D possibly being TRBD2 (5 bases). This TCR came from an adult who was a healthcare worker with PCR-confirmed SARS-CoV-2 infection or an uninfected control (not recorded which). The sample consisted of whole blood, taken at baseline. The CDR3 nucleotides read TGTGCCACCCAATACAATATCGGGGTCGAGCAGTACTTC. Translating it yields CATQYNIGVEQYF.